This entry lists 12 T cell receptor beta chains sequenced from one sample in a study of PD-1 blockade in classical Hodgkin lymphoma. Each patient's relapse followed autologous stem cell transplantation, and brentuximab vedotin exposure varied. This table comes from immunoSEQ multiplex PCR, and its TCRdb copy is limited to in-frame clones, with some not included. There are approximately 98,000 clones in the sample; roughly 87% occur only once, and 20% lies in the top ten. Here the sequenced sample was peripheral blood mononuclear cells (PBMCs), taken before the second cycle of nivolumab. These receptors were collected from a human donor with classical Hodgkin lymphoma.

The chain links TRBV30 to TRBJ1-2; D uncertain. The length of the CDR3 is 12 residues. Germline CDR1 and CDR2: GTSNPN and SVGIG (reference sequence). The ends were cut back, 2 bases at V and 0 bases at J, with 4 bases in the middle. CDR3 amino acids: CAWSLANYGYTF. CDR3 coding DNA: TGTGCCTGGAGTCTAGCTAACTATGGCTACACCTTC.

CDR3 nucleotide sequence: TGTGCCAGTAGTCAAAGACAGGGTTCTCAAGAGACCCAGTACTTC. It is translated as CASSQRQGSQETQYF. The chain couples TRBV19 to TRBJ2-5; TRBD1 matches 7 bases. Germline loops: CDR1 LNHDA, CDR2 SQIVND (reference sequence). Trimming removed 5 bases from V and 2 bases from J; junction bases left unmatched: 8. This CDR3 comprises 15 residues.

The J gene is TRBJ1-5, the V gene TRBV27; TRBD1 agrees at 8 bases. From germline, CDR1 is MNHEY and CDR2 SMNVEV (reference sequence). The CDR3 length is 16 residues. V dropped 3 bases and J dropped 3; count of bases not matched to a gene: 7. CDR3 in amino acids: CASSLTGERDNQPQHF. CDR3 DNA sequence: TGTGCCAGCAGTTTGACAGGGGAGAGGGACAATCAGCCCCAGCATTTT.

This clone was recorded only once. The V call is TRBV5-4, the J call TRBJ2-5; 12 bases agree with TRBD2. This CDR3 spans 16 amino acids. V was pared by 3 bases and J by 7 bases, with 10 bases of the junction left unmatched. Germline loops: CDR1 SGHNT, CDR2 YYREEE (reference sequence). CDR3 sequence: CASSWGGLAGNWTQYF. The CDR3, as DNA: TGTGCCAGCAGCTGGGGGGGACTAGCGGGTAATTGGACCCAGTACTTC.

The chain uses TRBV27 and TRBJ1-1; TRBD1 matches 8 bases. V was pared by 6 bases and J by 1 base, with 7 bases of the junction left unmatched. CDR1 MNHEY and CDR2 SMNVEV come from the germline V gene (reference sequence). The CDR3 contains 15 residues. CDR3 DNA: TGTGCCAGCAGGGACGGACAGGGTGCGAACACTGAAGCTTTCTTT. Translating gives CASRDGQGANTEAFF.

This clone was observed once. The V call is TRBV7-9, the J call TRBJ2-3, with 14 nucleotides matching TRBD2. The junction had 6 bases not matched to a gene; V was cut back by 2 bases and J by 2 bases. This CDR3 is 18 amino acids long. The germline V gene encodes CDR1 SEHNR and CDR2 FQNEAQ (reference sequence). CDR3 in DNA: TGTGCCAGCAGCTTATTGGGACTAGCGGGAGACCTCACAGATACGCAGTATTTT. It translates to CASSLLGLAGDLTDTQYF. Supplemented by reference TRBV7-9 and TRBJ2-3, the full variable domain reads DTGVSQNPRHKITKRGQNVTFRCDPISEHNRLYWYRQTLGQGPEFLTYFQNEAQLEKSRLLSDRFSAERPKGSFSTLEIQRTEQGDSAMYLCASSLLGLAGDLTDTQYFGPGTRLTVL.

The J gene is TRBJ1-5, the V gene TRBV6-6; possible D gene TRBD1, 5 bases. Between the trimmed V and J ends, which lost 2 bases and 0 bases, there was a span of 5 bases. This CDR3 comprises 14 residues. Germline-derived CDR1 and CDR2 are MNHNY and SVGAGI (reference sequence). The CDR3 DNA follows: TGTGCCAGCAGTTACGGGGCTAGCAATCAGCCCCAGCATTTT. Its translation: CASSYGASNQPQHF.

This clone was found a few times. The chain uses TRBV11-2 and TRBJ1-5; a possible D gene is TRBD1 (6 bases). In germline, CDR1 is SGHAT, CDR2 FQNNGV. This CDR3 is built from 13 residues. V dropped 4 bases and J dropped 4 bases, with 8 bases sitting between them. The CDR3 protein is CASSSTGNQPQHF. The CDR3 nucleotides read TGTGCCAGCAGCTCCACAGGGAATCAGCCCCAGCATTTT.

This clone was observed a single time. The V gene is TRBV9, the J gene TRBJ2-1; D uncertain. The CDR3 contains 11 residues. CDR1 is SGDLS and CDR2 is YYNGEE in the germline V gene. The V end was cut by 0 bases, the J end by 10 bases, with 5 bases between. Here the CDR3 reads CASSVGSEQFF. The DNA of the CDR3 is TGTGCCAGCAGCGTAGGCAGCGAGCAGTTCTTC.

This CDR3 reads CASSLSSGSNQPQHF. CDR3 nucleotides: TGTGCCAGCAGTTTATCGTCAGGGAGCAATCAGCCCCAGCATTTT. The chain links TRBV27 to TRBJ1-5; D is perhaps TRBD1 (5 bases). This CDR3 is 15 amino acids long. Germline V gives CDR1 MNHEY, CDR2 SMNVEV (reference sequence). The ends were cut back, 0 bases at V and 1 base at J, with 7 bases in the middle.

The chain uses TRBV29-1 and TRBJ2-1; D unresolved. CDR3 length: 12 residues. Per germline, CDR1 SQVTM and CDR2 ANQGSEA. The V gene lost 6 bases and the J gene lost 3 bases, with 9 bases spanning the gap. CDR3 DNA: TGCAGCGTGGCTTCTGGCTACAATGAGCAGTTCTTC. It specifies CSVASGYNEQFF.

The chain carries TRBV12-5 and TRBJ2-7; 10 nucleotides align to TRBD2. Trimming at V came to 7 bases and at J to 4 bases, leaving 22 bases not matched to a gene. The CDR3 has 19 amino acids. Germline V gene data show CDR1 as LGHNT and CDR2 as FRNRAP. CDR3 sequence: CASALSAGGRAFLVYEQYF. The CDR3 nucleotides read TGTGCTAGTGCCCTTTCAGCGGGGGGGAGGGCCTTTTTAGTATACGAGCAGTACTTC.